This paragraph reports one T cell receptor (beta chain). Authors' analysis steps: Estimates of nucleated cell counts were drawn from the amplification of reference gene primers. Data came from immunoSEQ multiplex PCR; TCRdb stores just in-frame clones and leaves some out. The DNA was the basis for D and trimming; V, J and clone size are from that table. The sample gives about 280,000 clones, 87% of which show up once; roughly 2.4% is in the top ten. CDR3 length equals 15 residues. J gave up 4 bases and V 5 bases, and 4 bases lay outside the gene matches. Germline V lookup: CDR1 MNHEY, CDR2 SVGEGT. The sample comes from a study of blood T cell repertoires in COVID-19. Study summary: Donors in the United States, Italy and Spain gave samples during acute or convalescent COVID-19.

The clonotype originates from a woman between 45 and 65 years old who had recovered from COVID-19. This rearrangement joins TRBV6-2 or TRBV6-3 to TRBJ2-1; 11 nucleotides agree with TRBD2. The sample taken for sequencing was peripheral blood. The CDR3 reads CASSGLAGGYNEQFF. The CDR3 nucleotides read TGTGCCAGCAGTGGCCTAGCGGGGGGTTACAATGAGCAGTTCTTC.